This TCR beta chain is drawn from a study of T-cell memory formation after mild COVID-19. Study outcomes and limitations: Pre-infection memory contained some responding clones, which suggested that cross-reactive memory had joined.

A single record per CDR3 protein comes from TCRdb applying MiXCR to the 5' RACE reads. The repertoire holds 270,000 or so distinct CDR3 sequences, with roughly 18% as singletons. Concerning this clonotype: Its antigen is not identified.

Germline V gives CDR1 SGHNT, CDR2 YYREEE (reference sequence). This CDR3 has 19 amino acids. Losses at the gene ends were 3 bases for V and 1 base for J; bases not matched to a gene: 8. This receptor was obtained from a man aged 18 to 29 who had mild COVID-19 (a few samples of this study predate the infection). Cell type and time point are not known. The chain uses TRBV5-4 and TRBJ2-6; TRBD1 matches at 12 bases. Input material: PBMCs or a T cell subset sorted from them (not recorded which). Here the CDR3 DNA reads TGTGCCAGCAGCTCTCCCGGGACAGGGGGCGCGTCTGGGGCCAACGTCCTGACTTTC. Its protein product is CASSSPGTGGASGANVLTF.